This TCR beta chain was captured in a study of low-dose radiotherapy and immunotherapy resistance in tumors. Study-wide context: The treatment that patients received was intravenous nivolumab 240 mg every two weeks plus ipilimumab 1 mg/kg every six weeks. Cyclophosphamide infusions of 200 mg/m2 came every two weeks, one day before radiation-immunotherapy.

Germline CDR1 reads LGHNA; CDR2 reads YSLEER. This CDR3 has 22 amino acids. The V and J ends lost 4 bases and 0 bases respectively, with 30 bases between them. Stated time point: before trial treatment. The donors' regimen was nivolumab, ipilimumab, aspirin, low-dose cyclophosphamide and low-dose radiotherapy. TRAV- and TRBV-specific primers primed first-strand cDNA, covering alpha and beta chains. A roughly 20-cycle PCR with a constant-region primer and V-primer adapter amplified TCRs. Amplification of isolated mRNA was accomplished via in vitro transcription. Using its own MiXCR run on the reads, TCRdb lists one record per CDR3 protein. The sample records about 64,000 distinct CDR3 sequences, more than 25% being singletons.

This chain uses TRBV4-3 with TRBJ1-4, with D maybe TRBD1 (5 bases). The sequence derives from a male donor with rectosigmoid adenocarcinoma. This material consisted of PBMCs, taken before treatment. The CDR3 protein is CASSRVIRRQRPKNTTNEKLFF. The CDR3 nucleotides are TGCGCCAGCAGCCGGGTCATCCGGCGACAGCGCCCTAAAAATACAACTAATGAAAAACTGTTTTTT.